The clone carrying this T cell receptor beta chain was detected once. CDR1 is WNHNN, CDR2 SYGVQD, per germline (reference sequence). The CDR3 contains 16 residues. The V gene lost 4 bases and the J gene lost 2 bases, with 14 bases spanning the gap. FACS was used to enrich TEMRA cells, whereas the CD8+ and CD4+ T cells were obtained by negative isolation. These data come from a study of CD8 T cells in Susac syndrome. An amount of RNA that ranged from roughly 0.5 to 1 ug was reverse transcribed with random hexamers. The immunoSEQ assay covered 54 Vbeta and 13 Jbeta segments for CDR3. In TCRdb, the immunoSEQ multiplex PCR reads were re-called with MiXCR into one record per CDR3 protein. The table records roughly 28,000 distinct CDR3 sequences, roughly 92% of them present only once.

V is TRBV10-1 and J is TRBJ2-2; TRBD2 is a possible D gene (7 bases). The sample was CD8+ T cells from PBMCs. This receptor was taken from a human donor in good health. CDR3 bases: TGCGCCAGCAGTGGTAGGGAGGGGACAAACACCGGGGAGCTGTTTTTT. Protein: CASSGREGTNTGELFF.